The clone carrying this T cell receptor (beta chain) was recorded only once. This record comes from a study of blood T cell repertoires in COVID-19. There are 13 residues in the CDR3. Germline-derived CDR1 and CDR2 are MNHNY and SVGAGI (reference sequence). Trimming stripped 5 bases from V and 11 bases from J, with 16 bases between. As handled by the study authors: Researchers report that nucleated cell counts were estimated from reference gene primer amplification. Sequencing was performed with immunoSEQ multiplex PCR; in TCRdb, only in-frame clones are kept and a portion is missing. V and J calls and clone size are copied from that table; D and trimming were computed from the DNA. The data show about 200,000 clones, with roughly 89% seen just once and about 7% held by the top ten.

Sequencing was carried out using peripheral blood. The gene calls are TRBV6-6 and TRBJ1-5, with D possibly matching TRBD1 (5 bases). This TCR was recovered from a man aged 40-49 years with acute or convalescent COVID-19. The CDR3 reads CASSPTGPWAQHF. In nucleotides, the CDR3 is TGTGCCAGCAGTCCAACAGGTCCTTGGGCCCAGCATTTT.